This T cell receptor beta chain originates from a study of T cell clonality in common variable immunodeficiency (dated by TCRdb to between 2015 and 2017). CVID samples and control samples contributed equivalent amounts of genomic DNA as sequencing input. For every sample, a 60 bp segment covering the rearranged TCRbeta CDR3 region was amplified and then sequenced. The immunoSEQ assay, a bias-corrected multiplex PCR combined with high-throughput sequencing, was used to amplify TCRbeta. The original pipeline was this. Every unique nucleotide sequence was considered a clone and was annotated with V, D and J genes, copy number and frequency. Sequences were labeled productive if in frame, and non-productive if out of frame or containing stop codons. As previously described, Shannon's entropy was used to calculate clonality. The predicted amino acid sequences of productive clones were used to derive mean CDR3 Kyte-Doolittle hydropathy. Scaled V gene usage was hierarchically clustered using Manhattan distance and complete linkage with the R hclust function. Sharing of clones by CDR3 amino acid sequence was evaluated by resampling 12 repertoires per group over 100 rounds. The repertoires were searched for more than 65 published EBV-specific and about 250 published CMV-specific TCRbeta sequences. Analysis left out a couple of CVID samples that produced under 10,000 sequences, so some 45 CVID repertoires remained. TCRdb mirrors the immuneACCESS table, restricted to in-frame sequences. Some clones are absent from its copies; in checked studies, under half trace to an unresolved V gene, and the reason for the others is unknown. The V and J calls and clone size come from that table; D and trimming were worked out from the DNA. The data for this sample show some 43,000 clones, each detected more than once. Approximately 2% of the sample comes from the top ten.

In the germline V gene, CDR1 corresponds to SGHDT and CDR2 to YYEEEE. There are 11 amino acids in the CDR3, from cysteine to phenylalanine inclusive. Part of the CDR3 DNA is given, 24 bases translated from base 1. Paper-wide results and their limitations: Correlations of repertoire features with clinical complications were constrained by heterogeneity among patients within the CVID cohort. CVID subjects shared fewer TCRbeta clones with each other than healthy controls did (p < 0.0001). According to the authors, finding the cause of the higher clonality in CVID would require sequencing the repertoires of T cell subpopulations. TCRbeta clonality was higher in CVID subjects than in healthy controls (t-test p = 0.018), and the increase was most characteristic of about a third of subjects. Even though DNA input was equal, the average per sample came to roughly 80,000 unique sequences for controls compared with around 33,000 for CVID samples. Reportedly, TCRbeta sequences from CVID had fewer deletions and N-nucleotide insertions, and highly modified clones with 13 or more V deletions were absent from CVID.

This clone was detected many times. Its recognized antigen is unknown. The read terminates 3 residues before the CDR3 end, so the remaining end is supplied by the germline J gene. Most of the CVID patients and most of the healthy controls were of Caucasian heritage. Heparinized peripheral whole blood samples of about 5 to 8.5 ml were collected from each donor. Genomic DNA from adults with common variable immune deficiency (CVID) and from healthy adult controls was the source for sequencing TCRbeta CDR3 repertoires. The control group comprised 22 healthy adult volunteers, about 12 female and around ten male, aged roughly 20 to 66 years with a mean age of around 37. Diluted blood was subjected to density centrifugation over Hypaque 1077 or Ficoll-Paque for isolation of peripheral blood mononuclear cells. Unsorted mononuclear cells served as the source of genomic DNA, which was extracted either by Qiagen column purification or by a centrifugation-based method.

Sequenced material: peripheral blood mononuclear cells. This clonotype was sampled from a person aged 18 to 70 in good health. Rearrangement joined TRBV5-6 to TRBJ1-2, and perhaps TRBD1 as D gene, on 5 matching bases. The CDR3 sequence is CASRGEGGYTF. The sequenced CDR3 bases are TGTGCCAGCCGAGGGGAAGGAGGC.